What follows is one T cell receptor beta chain and its context. The antigen remains unidentified. This sample is drawn from a study of cytomegalovirus exposure and HLA in healthy donors. Study-wide points: Common viral pathogens were later found to be apparently linked to several of the most significant clusters. Judged likely to be a sequencing artifact was a cluster of highly shared sequence variants. Later on, analysis showed that most CMV-associated TCR beta chains appeared to be HLA-restricted.

The CDR3 runs to 14 residues. Germline V gene lookup returns CDR1 MNHNY and CDR2 SVGAGI (reference sequence). Losses at the gene ends were 6 bases for V and 2 bases for J; bases not matched to a gene: 4. PCR was performed using 60 Vbeta and 13 Jbeta primers. Profiled with immunoSEQ multiplex PCR; TCRdb holds only in-frame clones, not every one. The table includes approximately 97,000 clones, about four fifths detected once. The V and J genes are TRBV6-6 and TRBJ2-1; 7 nucleotides match TRBD1. The sequenced sample was PBMCs. The source is a woman between 40 and 55 years old in good health and CMV-seropositive. The CDR3 DNA reads as TGTGCCAGCAGGCCCGGGACAGCCTACAATGAGCAGTTCTTC. As protein: CASRPGTAYNEQFF.